This T cell receptor (beta chain) is drawn from a study of blood T cell repertoires in COVID-19 (dated by TCRdb to 2020 to 2021). Background on the whole study: The collaborator samples originated in the United States, Italy and Spain and spanned the acute and convalescent phases of COVID-19. The material from the prospective study consisted of cDNA or gDNA derived from T cells, B-cell-depleted T cells, or PBMCs. Subjects who had been exposed to COVID-19, were actively infected with it, or had recovered from it provided the deeply sampled blood TCRbeta repertoires that made up the dataset. The repertoires were released in a freely available public database meant as a resource for research on the immune response to SARS-CoV-2. Samples came from the ongoing ImmuneRACE study (first 160 participants) plus 1,254 subjects from 6 global collaborators. A de-identified subject ID, COVID-19 status, age in years and sex were almost always included in the sample metadata. HLA class I and class II types, where available, came from metadata supplied by the sample provider rather than from assay-based typing. General conclusions and limits of the study: The amount of clinical and demographic metadata varied by source and participant and was provided uncurated.

Trimming removed 8 bases from V and 3 bases from J; the gene matches leave 10 bases unexplained. From the cysteine up to the phenylalanine, the CDR3 has a length of 15 residues. Only the CDR3 portion is preserved as DNA: 45 bases, with reading frame beginning at the first base. The germline V gene specifies MNHEY as CDR1 and SVGAGI as CDR2. The immunoSEQ Assay, a bias-controlled multiplex PCR, was used to amplify TCRbeta CDR3 regions from genomic DNA. The authors' analysis ran thus. Nucleated cell counts per sample were estimated from amplification of reference gene primers within the assay. Sequence reads were collapsed and filtered to measure the absolute abundance of every unique TCRbeta CDR3 rearrangement. For each sample, productive Simpson clonality was calculated as the square root of Simpson's diversity index across productive rearrangements. Entries here come from immuneACCESS through TCRdb and include only in-frame sequences with V and J called. Some clones fail to appear in such tables; in the studies checked, an unresolved V gene covers under half of the shortfall, and the cause of the remainder is unknown. The DNA was the basis for D and trimming; V, J and clone size are from that table. Across this sample there are a few hundred thousand clones, with around 80% seen only once. The ten largest clones take up roughly 2.9% of the sample.

This clone appeared once. Its cognate antigen has yet to be identified. The input lacks base qualities; no much larger clone sits a single base away. Whole blood was collected in K2EDTA tubes by collaborating institutions according to the institutions' own protocols. Collaborator samples were shipped for TCRbeta analysis as frozen whole blood, isolated PBMCs, or DNA extracted from either sample type. This sequence uses TRBV6-5 and TRBJ2-3, and TRBD2 matches 8 of the central bases. Sequenced input: peripheral blood. This clonotype was sampled from a man aged 50-59 years with active or convalescent COVID-19. The CDR3 amino acid sequence is: CASGVGLAITDTQYF. The DNA is as follows: TGTGCCAGCGGCGTCGGACTAGCTATTACAGATACGCAGTATTTT.